This T cell receptor beta chain derives from a study of cytomegalovirus exposure and HLA in healthy donors. Study-level results: A previous analysis found most TCR beta V segments productive roughly 87% or roughly 30% of the time. The authors judged a highly shared variant cluster likely a sequencing artifact.

60 Vbeta and 13 Jbeta primers were used in PCR. Using immunoSEQ multiplex PCR, the repertoire was profiled, and TCRdb retains in-frame clones only, with some absent. The data show under 150,000 clones, around 78% seen once. Turning to this clone: The antigen remains unidentified.

Germline CDR1 MDHEN, CDR2 SYDVKM. CDR3 length equals 13 residues. J lost 4 bases, V lost 6 bases, and 0 bases had no gene match. The material sequenced was PBMCs. The V call is TRBV28, the J call TRBJ2-2; 9 bases match TRBD1. The TCR comes from a woman in her thirties in good health and CMV-seropositive. CDR3 DNA sequence: TGTGCCAGCAGGACAGGGGGCACCGGGGAGCTGTTTTTT. Protein: CASRTGGTGELFF.